These 5 T cell receptor beta chains share one sample of origin, sequenced in a study of technical replicates of blood from a few donors. Sequenced by immunoSEQ multiplex PCR; TCRdb stores in-frame clones only, minus some. The sample gives approximately 73,000 clones, 95% of which show up once; about 0.25% is in the top ten. Sequenced sample: T cells isolated from PBMCs. The receptors were gathered from a human donor in good health.

V is TRBV7-9 and J is TRBJ2-1; 8 nucleotides agree with TRBD2. The germline gives CDR1 SEHNR, CDR2 FQNEAQ (reference sequence). With 2 bases clipped from V and 6 bases from J, the junction kept 9 bases outside the gene matches. The CDR3 covers 16 residues. The CDR3 is CASSLWVAGFLNEQFF. The CDR3, as DNA: TGTGCCAGCAGCTTATGGGTAGCGGGGTTTCTCAATGAGCAGTTCTTC.

V and J are TRBV10-3 and TRBJ2-7, with 10 bases identical to TRBD1. The CDR3 is 14 amino acids. The junction had 3 bases not matched to a gene; V was cut back by 3 bases and J by 4 bases. Per germline, CDR1 ENHRY and CDR2 SYGVKD. The CDR3 sequence: CAISDRQGAYEQYF. In DNA form, the CDR3 reads TGTGCCATCAGTGATCGACAGGGGGCTTACGAGCAGTACTTC.

The chain combines TRBV27 with TRBJ1-2; TRBD1 matches 8 bases. This CDR3 spans 15 amino acids. Germline V gives CDR1 MNHEY, CDR2 SMNVEV (reference sequence). Trimming took 4 bases from V and 4 from J; bases not matched to a gene: 8. CDR3 nucleotides: TGTGCCAGCAGTTCCCCAATGACAGGGGTCTATGGCTACACCTTC. Amino acid sequence: CASSSPMTGVYGYTF.

V and J are TRBV25-1 and TRBJ1-1; no clear D gene. CDR1 is MGHDK, CDR2 SYGVNS, per germline. Trimming removed 3 bases from V and 6 bases from J, with 11 bases in between. The CDR3 length is 13 residues. CDR3: CASSEGSISEAFF. The CDR3 nucleotides read TGTGCCAGCAGTGAGGGGAGCATCTCTGAAGCTTTCTTT.

This sequence joins TRBV28 and TRBJ2-5; 11 bases fit TRBD1. Germline V gene sequence: CDR1 MDHEN, CDR2 SYDVKM. There are 15 residues in the CDR3. V lost 5 bases to trimming and J lost 6 bases; unmatched junction nucleotides: 8. The chain's CDR3 is CASSPTGTGGKTQYF. The CDR3, as DNA: TGTGCCAGCAGTCCAACCGGGACAGGGGGGAAGACCCAGTACTTC.